This T cell receptor (beta chain) was identified in a study of T cells in Graves' hyperthyroidism and ophthalmopathy. In the study overall: Peripheral blood was collected at initial diagnosis, before any treatment.

Trimming at V came to 4 bases and at J to 5 bases, leaving 9 bases not matched to a gene. Germline V lookup: CDR1 KGHSH, CDR2 LQKENI. The CDR3 loop spans 16 amino acids. Clinicians diagnosed patients from clinical symptoms, serum thyroxine and TRAb, thyroid ultrasound and orbital computed tomography. With respect to this clonotype: Its matching antigen is unknown. Since a much larger clone is just one base distant, this may be a read error.

Study findings and constraints: Before onset, by a median of approximately 6.8 months, the model predicted ophthalmopathy.

Amplification yielded TCR beta CDR3 regions, with RNA transcripts as the source. TCR CDR3 underwent first-round RT-PCR with the HTBI primer set. TCRdb redid the calling of the multiplex PCR reads with MiXCR, one entry per CDR3 protein. Among nearly 600,000 distinct CDR3 sequences listed, approximately 13% were seen once. This sequence originates from a woman aged 25 to 39 with Graves' hyperthyroidism that later progressed to Graves' ophthalmopathy. Sequencing was performed on blood. The chain carries TRBV18 and TRBJ2-2, with 8 bases that match TRBD1. The CDR3 here is CASSLPVDRATGELFF. Written as DNA, the CDR3 is TGTGCCAGCTCACTACCGGTGGACAGGGCGACCGGGGAGCTGTTTTTT.